This TCR beta chain was identified in a study of cytomegalovirus exposure and HLA in healthy donors. About the study: In an earlier analysis, around 120 million unique TCR beta sequences were found from 200 million or so T cells.

The germline V gene encodes CDR1 SQVTM and CDR2 ANQGSEA. Trimming pared 4 bases from V and 7 bases from J, leaving 10 bases between. This CDR3 is 11 amino acids long. Primers for the PCR totalled 60 Vbeta and 13 Jbeta. TCRdb keeps only in-frame clones here, not all; method: immunoSEQ multiplex PCR. This sample has fewer than 130,000 clones, with less than 85% found just once. The V and J genes are TRBV29-1 and TRBJ1-1, with D possibly TRBD1 on 5 matching bases. The sample comprised PBMCs. The origin of this receptor is a man aged 30 to 45 in good health and CMV-seropositive. The CDR3 spells CSVAQGGEAFF. The CDR3 DNA is TGCAGCGTTGCGCAGGGAGGTGAAGCTTTCTTT. The whole variable domain, remainder taken from reference TRBV29-1 and TRBJ1-1, is SAVISQKPSRDICQRGTSLTIQCQVDSQVTMMFWYRQQPGQSLTLIATANQGSEATYESGFVIDKFPISRPNLTFSTLTVSNMSPEDSSIYLCSVAQGGEAFFGQGTRLTVV.